This T cell receptor beta chain stems from a study of T-cell reconstitution after alpha-beta-depleted transplantation in children. Study-wide results and limits: Surviving recipient T cells and thymic progenitors underlay high day-60 TCRbeta diversity in some patients. Newly produced T cells mostly accounted for T-cell counts and diversity one year post-transplant. About two months after transplant, alpha-beta T cells reportedly came from several hundred expanded graft clones.

A TCRbeta library incorporating unique molecular identifiers was prepared. TCRdb re-called the PCR reads through MiXCR, storing one row per CDR3 protein. The data show about 200,000 distinct CDR3 sequences, 5% to 7.5% seen once. Comment on this clonotype: Its target is unknown.

Trimming shortened V by 4 bases and J by 5 bases, and 15 bases separated the two germline ends. The CDR3 extends over 15 amino acids. CDR1 SGHDN and CDR2 FVKESK come from the germline V gene. This receptor was identified in a girl in the first two years of life with combined immunodeficiency, due to receive a stem cell transplant. Material: PBMCs, obtained before TCRalphabeta/CD19-depleted stem cell transplant. The chain couples TRBV14 to TRBJ2-1; D is ambiguous. The CDR3 loop is CASSPYPRSNNEQFF. In DNA form, the CDR3 reads TGTGCCAGCAGCCCTTACCCTCGGAGCAACAATGAGCAGTTCTTC.